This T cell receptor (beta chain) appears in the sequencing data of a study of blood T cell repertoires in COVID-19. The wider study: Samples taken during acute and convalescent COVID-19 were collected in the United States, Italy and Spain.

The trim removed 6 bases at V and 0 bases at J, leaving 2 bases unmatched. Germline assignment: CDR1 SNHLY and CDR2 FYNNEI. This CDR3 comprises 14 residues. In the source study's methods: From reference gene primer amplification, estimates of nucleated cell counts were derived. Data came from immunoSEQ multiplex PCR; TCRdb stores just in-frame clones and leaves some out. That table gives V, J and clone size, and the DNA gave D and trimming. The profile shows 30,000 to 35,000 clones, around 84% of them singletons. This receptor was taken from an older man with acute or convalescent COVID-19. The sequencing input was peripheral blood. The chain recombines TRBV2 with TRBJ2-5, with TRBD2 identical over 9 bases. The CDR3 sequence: CASSGTSHQETQYF. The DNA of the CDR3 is TGTGCCAGCAGCGGGACTAGCCACCAAGAGACCCAGTACTTC.